Following are 24 T cell receptor beta chains from one sample sequenced in a study of T cells in localized non-small cell lung cancer. The protocol was immunoSEQ multiplex PCR, while the TCRdb copy is restricted to in-frame clones and leaves out a portion. Among over 55,000 clones listed, under 90% were seen once. The specimen was peripheral blood, collected before any cancer treatment. These receptors originate from a woman aged 35 to 70 with stage I lung adenocarcinoma.

V and J are TRBV5-4 and TRBJ2-7, with D tentatively TRBD1 (6 bases). Trimming took off 4 bases at V and 2 bases at J, with 13 bases between the two ends. Germline-derived CDR1 and CDR2 are SGHNT and YYREEE (reference sequence). The CDR3 sequence is 14 residues long. This CDR3 is CASSHEQGTYEQYF. The CDR3 DNA follows: TGTGCCAGCAGCCACGAACAGGGAACCTACGAGCAGTACTTC.

The genes are TRBV7-8 and TRBJ1-5; 7 nucleotides align to TRBD1. This CDR3 is built from 15 residues. Germline V gene data show CDR1 as SGHVS and CDR2 as FQNEAQ. The ends lost 5 bases at V and 7 bases at J; junction bases unmatched: 11. The chain's CDR3 is CASSPDRVAGQPQHF. For the CDR3, the DNA is TGTGCCAGCAGCCCAGACAGGGTTGCCGGACAGCCCCAGCATTTT.

V gene TRBV7-8 combines with J gene TRBJ2-2; 7 bases are a match to TRBD1. The CDR3 extends over 15 amino acids. CDR1 and CDR2 from the germline V gene are SGHVS and FQNEAQ. V was clipped by 3 bases and J by 2 bases; unmatched bases: 3. CDR3 coding DNA: TGTGCCAGCAGCTTCAACAGGGGAAACACCGGGGAGCTGTTTTTT. This encodes CASSFNRGNTGELFF.

The V call is TRBV20-1, the J call TRBJ1-2; D not certain. This CDR3 contains 11 residues. Trimming left V 4 bases short and J 3 bases short, with 6 bases between. Per the germline V gene, CDR1 is DFQATT and CDR2 is SNEGSKA (reference sequence). In DNA form, the CDR3 reads TGCAGTGCTATCCGGGACTATGGCTACACCTTC. It encodes CSAIRDYGYTF.

In this sample, this clone turned up once. The rearrangement links TRBV4-3 to TRBJ2-1, with D tentatively TRBD2 (5 bases). Trimming removed 2 bases at V and 5 bases at J, with 16 bases between. CDR3 length: 16 amino acids. The germline CDR1 and CDR2 sequences are LGHNA and YSLEER. CDR3 amino acids: CASSQIGGRSHNEQFF. The CDR3 DNA follows: TGCGCCAGCAGCCAAATCGGAGGACGGTCCCACAATGAGCAGTTCTTC.

This chain links TRBV5-6 with TRBJ1-5; possibly TRBD1 for D (6 bases). V was trimmed by 0 bases and J by 4 bases, leaving 11 bases between them. There are 15 residues in the CDR3. Germline V gene lookup returns CDR1 SGHDT and CDR2 YYEEEE. The CDR3, as DNA: TGTGCCAGCAGCTTGGGGGGGCAGCGTAATCAGCCCCAGCATTTT. This sequence encodes CASSLGGQRNQPQHF.

The V and J genes are TRBV5-1 and TRBJ1-1; 7 positions match TRBD1. CDR3 length equals 13 residues. In germline, CDR1 is SGHRS, CDR2 YFSETQ. V shed 4 bases, J shed 5 bases, and the junction held 5 bases outside the gene matches. The DNA of the CDR3 is TGCGCCAGCAGCAGACAGGGAAGTACTGAAGCTTTCTTT. It translates to CASSRQGSTEAFF.

This rearrangement joins TRBV7-2 to TRBJ1-1; D gene ambiguous. The CDR3 has 13 residues. Trimming removed 5 bases from V and 4 bases from J, with 11 bases in between. The germline CDR1 and CDR2 sequences are SGHTA and FQGNSA. CDR3 sequence (DNA): TGTGCCAGCAGCCCTGACCCTGGCACTGAAGCTTTCTTT. It translates to CASSPDPGTEAFF.

This clone was counted once. The rearrangement uses TRBV28 and TRBJ2-3, with TRBD2 identical over 13 bases. CDR3 size: 15 residues. The V gene end was trimmed by 5 bases and the J gene end by 4 bases; junction bases not matched to a gene: 3. In germline, CDR1 is MDHEN, CDR2 SYDVKM. Here the CDR3 DNA reads TGTGCCAGCAGTACTAGCGGGAGGGCTTCAGATACGCAGTATTTT. It yields the protein CASSTSGRASDTQYF.

The chain recombines TRBV6-5 with TRBJ1-6, with D perhaps TRBD1 (6 bases). The germline V gene has CDR1 MNHEY and CDR2 SVGAGI. With 8 bases removed from V and 9 bases from J, the gap between germline ends came to 17 bases. The CDR3 consists of 14 residues. The CDR3 region is CASGLRDNSSPLHF. The CDR3 DNA sequence: TGTGCCAGCGGACTACGGGACAATTCTTCACCCCTCCACTTT.

The chain joins TRBV13 to TRBJ2-7; TRBD1 is a possible D gene (6 bases). The V gene's germline CDR1 is PRHDT and CDR2 FYEKMQ (reference sequence). V was shortened by 4 bases and J by 1 base, with 8 bases between the two germline ends. The CDR3 sequence is 13 residues long. In nucleotides, the CDR3 is TGTGCCAGCAGCTCAGGGGAGTCCTACGAGCAGTACTTC. As protein: CASSSGESYEQYF.

This sequence joins TRBV11-2 and TRBJ2-1, with 9 bases matching TRBD1. J was trimmed by 8 bases and V by 7 bases; bases with no gene match: 21. The CDR3 consists of 18 residues. The germline CDR1 and CDR2 sequences are SGHAT and FQNNGV. CDR3 protein: CASNLGPLGQGMRDEQFF. In DNA, the CDR3 is TGTGCCAGCAACCTGGGGCCGCTGGGACAGGGAATGAGGGATGAGCAGTTCTTC.

The chain links TRBV27 to TRBJ2-7; D ambiguous. Trimming took 3 bases from V and 3 from J, leaving 21 bases between them. The CDR3 extends over 17 amino acids. Germline V gene sequence: CDR1 MNHEY, CDR2 SMNVEV (reference sequence). DNA of the CDR3: TGTGCCAGCAGTTTGGCGAGGCCCGTAACGGAGCTCTACGAGCAGTACTTC. Protein: CASSLARPVTELYEQYF.

This chain joins TRBV5-1 and TRBJ2-7; TRBD2 matches 9 bases. The CDR3 is 15 residues long. The germline CDR1 and CDR2 sequences are SGHRS and YFSETQ. V was pared by 4 bases and J by 3 bases, with 8 bases of the junction left unmatched. The CDR3 region has the DNA TGCGCCAGCAGCGGAGCGGGAGGCTACCTCTACGAGCAGTACTTC. Translating gives CASSGAGGYLYEQYF.

With regard to this clone: A read error may produce the germline difference seen at one junction end. CDR3 bases: TGTGCCAGCAGGGAAGGGGGAACCAACGGCTACACCTTC. Its protein product is CASREGGTNGYTF. The genes are TRBV2 and TRBJ1-2, with D perhaps TRBD1 (6 bases). The CDR3 runs to 13 residues. The germline V gene has CDR1 SNHLY and CDR2 FYNNEI.

CDR3 region: CASSSPRTSGDDEQYF. For the CDR3, the DNA is TGTGCCAGCAGTTCCCCCCGGACTAGCGGAGACGACGAGCAGTACTTC. V gene TRBV28 combines with J gene TRBJ2-7; 10 positions agree with TRBD2. The trim removed 4 bases at V and 5 bases at J, leaving 11 bases unmatched. CDR1 MDHEN and CDR2 SYDVKM come from the germline V gene. CDR3 size: 16 residues.

The chain has TRBV5-1 and TRBJ1-1; 8 nucleotides align to TRBD1. Per germline, CDR1 SGHRS and CDR2 YFSETQ. The CDR3 has 15 residues. With V trimmed by 1 base and J by 3 bases, 5 bases remained unmatched. The CDR3 is CASSLQGASDTEAFF. Written as DNA, the CDR3 is TGCGCCAGCAGCTTGCAGGGGGCATCGGACACTGAAGCTTTCTTT.

The rearrangement links TRBV2 to TRBJ1-5, with D unresolved. Germline V gene data show CDR1 as SNHLY and CDR2 as FYNNEI. The CDR3 contains 14 residues. Trimming stripped 6 bases from V and 5 bases from J, with 14 bases between. Written as DNA, the CDR3 is TGTGCCAGCAGCGCTTCGGGGTACGATCAGCCCCAGCATTTT. This sequence encodes CASSASGYDQPQHF.

The V gene is TRBV14, the J gene TRBJ1-1, with 7 positions matching TRBD1. Germline V lookup: CDR1 SGHDN, CDR2 FVKESK. The ends lost 5 bases at V and 4 bases at J; junction bases unmatched: 4. The CDR3 runs to 13 residues. CDR3 region: CASSFNRGTEAFF. The DNA of the CDR3 is TGTGCCAGCAGCTTTAACAGGGGCACTGAAGCTTTCTTT.

This clone has a single count. The chain recombines TRBV30 with TRBJ2-7; D is unclear. The CDR3 has 13 amino acids. The V and J ends lost 1 base and 3 bases respectively, with 10 bases between them. The germline CDR1 and CDR2 sequences are GTSNPN and SVGIG (reference sequence). The chain's CDR3 is CAWSANSIYEQYF. The DNA for the CDR3 is TGTGCCTGGAGTGCAAACAGTATCTACGAGCAGTACTTC.

This CDR3 reads CASSPLAGVGSYEQYF. The DNA for the CDR3 is TGCGCCAGCAGCCCACTAGCGGGAGTGGGGTCCTACGAGCAGTACTTC. The J gene is TRBJ2-7, the V gene TRBV5-1; 11 bases line up with TRBD2. Trimming removed 4 bases from V and 1 base from J; junction bases left unmatched: 7. Germline V gene sequence: CDR1 SGHRS, CDR2 YFSETQ. The CDR3 is 16 amino acids.

The chain carries TRBV5-1 and TRBJ2-5; the D gene is possibly TRBD2 (6 bases). This CDR3 comprises 15 residues. Between the trimmed V and J ends, which lost 6 bases and 5 bases, there was a span of 20 bases. The germline gives CDR1 SGHRS, CDR2 YFSETQ. The DNA of the CDR3 is TGCGCCAGCACCGAGGGGTCTAGCGCCCTGGAGACCCAGTACTTC. Its protein is CASTEGSSALETQYF. Complete variable domain (other parts from reference TRBV5-1 and TRBJ2-5): KAGVTQTPRYLIKTRGQQVTLSCSPISGHRSVSWYQQTPGQGLQFLFEYFSETQRNKGNFPGRFSGRQFSNSRSEMNVSTLELGDSALYLCASTEGSSALETQYFGPGTRLLVL.

V usage is TRBV28 and J usage is TRBJ2-5, with 8 bases fitting TRBD1. The CDR3 length is 14 residues. CDR1 MDHEN and CDR2 SYDVKM come from the germline V gene. V lost 4 bases, J lost 5 bases, and 6 bases stayed unmatched. CDR3 DNA: TGTGCCAGCAGTTCGGGACAGGACGGGGAGACCCAGTACTTC. Protein sequence: CASSSGQDGETQYF.

The chain links TRBV4-1 to TRBJ2-2; D gene unclear. The germline gives CDR1 MGHRA, CDR2 YSYEKL. V was shortened by 1 base and J by 2 bases, with 5 bases between the two germline ends. The CDR3 loop spans 14 amino acids. The CDR3 reads CASSQGPNTGELFF. The CDR3 region has the DNA TGCGCCAGCAGCCAAGGACCCAACACCGGGGAGCTGTTTTTT.